What follows is one T cell receptor beta chain and its context. The antigen remains undetermined. Where ophthalmopathy was absent within 18 months of follow-up, hyperthyroidism was stable. Among the hyperthyroidism patients, all were newly diagnosed, aged 18 to 65, with under 2 months' duration. Additional autoimmune diseases, uncontrolled infections, pregnancy or lactation disqualified patients. This entry belongs to a study of Graves' ophthalmopathy and Graves' hyperthyroidism. Whole-study findings and limits: Most thyroid-expanded clonotypes exceeding 0.001 frequency were also found in blood.

Amplification targeted the TCR beta CDR3 regions, with RNA transcripts as the source material. Scientists carried out first-round RT-PCR using HTBI primers and then a second-round multiplex PCR. TCRdb reprocessed the multiplex PCR reads via MiXCR and lists one record per CDR3 protein. Found here are about 620,000 distinct CDR3 sequences, about 20% of them singletons; the top ten hold 7.1%. This CDR3 contains 16 residues. Germline CDR1 reads SGHTA; CDR2 reads FQGTGA. The ends lost 1 base at V and 7 bases at J; junction bases unmatched: 11. This receptor was taken from a young woman with stable Graves' hyperthyroidism. Some clones in this sample may be carry-over from other donors' samples. The sample comprised peripheral blood. The chain links TRBV7-3 to TRBJ2-7; 9 bases are shared with TRBD2. The CDR3 here is CASSLNPGGAGGEQYF. The CDR3 DNA reads TGTGCCAGCAGCTTAAACCCCGGGGGCGCGGGGGGGGAGCAGTACTTC. Full variable domain (outside the CDR3, taken from reference TRBV7-3 and TRBJ2-7): GAGVSQTPSNKVTEKGKYVELRCDPISGHTALYWYRQSLGQGPEFLIYFQGTGAADDSGLPNDRFFAVRPEGSVSTLKIQRTERGDSAVYLCASSLNPGGAGGEQYFGPGTRLTVT.